The rows below give T cell receptor beta chains drawn from one sample of a study of shared clonotypes between healthy human individuals. The method was immunoSEQ multiplex PCR; TCRdb's version includes in-frame clones alone and lacks a portion of them. The sample holds hundreds of thousands of clones, roughly 73% seen once. Sample: memory CD4+ T cells sorted from blood. All receptors come from a woman in her thirties in good health. CDR3s include the opening cysteine and the closing phenylalanine or tryptophan. A D gene is named only where the DNA matches it firmly. Part of the rows lack a size; the others show once, few, many or a class for expanded clones.

V gene: TRBV19; clone size: NA; J gene: TRBJ2-5; D gene: TRBD2; CDR3 protein: CASSRGLAGGQETQYF; CDR3 DNA: TGTGCCAGTAGTAGGGGACTAGCGGGAGGTCAAGAGACTCAGTACTTC
V gene: TRBV6-5; clone size: many; J gene: TRBJ1-5; D gene: NA; CDR3 protein: CASSADRQPQHF; CDR3 DNA: TGTGCCAGCAGTGCGGACAGACAGCCCCAGCATTTT
V gene: TRBV6-6; clone size: NA; J gene: TRBJ1-5; D gene: NA; CDR3 protein: CASSYGAGYQPQHF; CDR3 DNA: TGTGCCAGCAGTTACGGGGCAGGCTATCAGCCCCAGCATTTT
V gene: TRBV2; clone size: NA; J gene: TRBJ2-2; D gene: NA; CDR3 protein: CASSIVSRSGTGELFF; CDR3 DNA: TGTGCCTCCAGCATTGTTTCGCGGTCCGGCACCGGGGAGCTGTTTTTT
V gene: TRBV5-1; clone size: NA; J gene: TRBJ2-2; D gene: TRBD2; CDR3 protein: CASSSEGRELFF; CDR3 DNA: TGCGCCAGCAGCAGCGAGGGGCGGGAGTTGTTTTTT
V gene: TRBV6-1; clone size: once; J gene: TRBJ2-7; D gene: NA; CDR3 protein: CASSDNYEQYF; CDR3 DNA: TGTGCCAGCAGTGACAACTACGAGCAGTACTTC
V gene: TRBV6-1; clone size: NA; J gene: TRBJ2-3; D gene: NA; CDR3 protein: CASTQGRTDTQYF; CDR3 DNA: TGTGCCAGCACCCAGGGCCGCACAGATACGCAGTATTTT
V gene: TRBV4-2; clone size: NA; J gene: TRBJ2-7; D gene: TRBD1; CDR3 protein: CASSQEVPGTGDNYEQYF; CDR3 DNA: TGTGCCAGCAGCCAAGAGGTCCCCGGGACAGGGGACAACTACGAGCAGTACTTC
V gene: TRBV14; clone size: NA; J gene: TRBJ2-1; D gene: NA; CDR3 protein: CASSQARDWGYNEQFF; CDR3 DNA: TGTGCCAGCAGCCAGGCCCGGGACTGGGGGTACAATGAGCAGTTCTTC
V gene: TRBV2; clone size: NA; J gene: TRBJ1-6; D gene: NA; CDR3 protein: CASLRDKEYSPLHF; CDR3 DNA: TGTGCCAGCCTACGGGACAAGGAGTATTCACCCCTCCACTTT
V gene: TRBV6-6; clone size: NA; J gene: TRBJ2-6; D gene: NA; CDR3 protein: CASSYSGFSGANVLTF; CDR3 DNA: TGTGCCAGCAGTTACTCAGGCTTCTCTGGGGCCAACGTCCTGACTTTC
V gene: TRBV5-1; clone size: NA; J gene: TRBJ2-4; D gene: NA; CDR3 protein: CASSFQEGNNIQYF; CDR3 DNA: TGCGCCAGCAGCTTCCAAGAGGGGAACAACATTCAGTACTTC
V gene: TRBV6-1; clone size: NA; J gene: TRBJ1-1; D gene: NA; CDR3 protein: CASSGNGWTEAFF; CDR3 DNA: TGTGCCAGCAGTGGAAATGGGTGGACTGAAGCTTTCTTT
V gene: TRBV5-1; clone size: NA; J gene: TRBJ1-2; D gene: NA; CDR3 protein: CASSPRDNLPSYGYTF; CDR3 DNA: TGCGCCAGCAGCCCCCGGGACAATCTACCGAGTTATGGCTACACCTTC
V gene: TRBV25-1; clone size: once; J gene: TRBJ2-1; D gene: NA; CDR3 protein: CASMGRPNEQFF; CDR3 DNA: TGTGCCAGCATGGGCCGGCCTAATGAGCAGTTCTTC
V gene: TRBV9; clone size: NA; J gene: TRBJ2-7; D gene: TRBD1; CDR3 protein: CASSVLDRGTGQYF; CDR3 DNA: TGTGCCAGCAGCGTTTTGGACAGGGGAACTGGGCAGTACTTC
V gene: TRBV5-5; clone size: NA; J gene: TRBJ2-4; D gene: NA; CDR3 protein: CASSLDLEIQYF; CDR3 DNA: TGTGCCAGCAGCTTGGACCTAGAAATTCAGTACTTC
V gene: TRBV4-1; clone size: NA; J gene: TRBJ2-7; D gene: TRBD1; CDR3 protein: CASSPGQGRTYEQYF; CDR3 DNA: TGCGCCAGCAGCCCGGGACAGGGGCGAACCTACGAGCAGTACTTC
V gene: TRBV19; clone size: NA; J gene: TRBJ1-2; D gene: TRBD1; CDR3 protein: CASSDRQGRNYGYTF; CDR3 DNA: TGTGCCAGTAGTGACCGACAGGGCCGTAACTATGGCTACACCTTC
V gene: TRBV7-9; clone size: NA; J gene: TRBJ1-1; D gene: NA; CDR3 protein: CASSLSGRGVSTEAFF; CDR3 DNA: TGTGCCAGCAGCTTAAGTGGGCGGGGTGTGAGCACTGAAGCTTTCTTT
V gene: TRBV7-2; clone size: NA; J gene: TRBJ2-5; D gene: TRBD2; CDR3 protein: CASSSGAGMGETQYF; CDR3 DNA: TGTGCCAGCAGCTCCGGAGCGGGGATGGGGGAGACCCAGTACTTC
V gene: TRBV18; clone size: NA; J gene: TRBJ2-7; D gene: NA; CDR3 protein: CASSSQAYEQYF; CDR3 DNA: TGTGCCAGCTCATCTCAGGCTTACGAGCAGTACTTC
V gene: TRBV7-7; clone size: NA; J gene: TRBJ2-7; D gene: TRBD2; CDR3 protein: CASSLGTSGEQYF; CDR3 DNA: TGTGCCAGCAGCTTAGGTACTAGCGGCGAGCAGTACTTC
V gene: TRBV5-1; clone size: NA; J gene: TRBJ1-4; D gene: TRBD1; CDR3 protein: CASSVTGTGGEKLFF; CDR3 DNA: TGCGCCAGCAGCGTAACCGGGACAGGGGGTGAAAAACTGTTTTTT
V gene: TRBV11-3; clone size: NA; J gene: TRBJ2-1; D gene: TRBD2; CDR3 protein: CASSLGSAGGHNEQFF; CDR3 DNA: TGTGCCAGCAGCTTAGGTTCAGCGGGAGGCCACAATGAGCAGTTCTTC
V gene: TRBV7-2; clone size: NA; J gene: TRBJ1-5; D gene: NA; CDR3 protein: CASSPDRNSNQPQHF; CDR3 DNA: TGTGCCAGCAGCCCAGACAGAAACTCCAATCAGCCCCAGCATTTT
V gene: TRBV4-1; clone size: once; J gene: TRBJ2-5; D gene: NA; CDR3 protein: CASSQGPSETQYF; CDR3 DNA: TGCGCCAGCAGCCAAGGGCCTTCGGAGACCCAGTACTTC
V gene: TRBV4-1; clone size: NA; J gene: TRBJ2-1; D gene: TRBD2; CDR3 protein: CASSQATSGRLNEQFF; CDR3 DNA: TGCGCCAGCAGCCAAGCTACTAGCGGGAGGTTAAATGAGCAGTTCTTC
V gene: TRBV27; clone size: NA; J gene: TRBJ1-4; D gene: NA; CDR3 protein: CASSFQRDEKLFF; CDR3 DNA: TGTGCCAGCAGTTTCCAGAGGGATGAAAAACTGTTTTTT
V gene: TRBV2; clone size: NA; J gene: TRBJ2-1; D gene: NA; CDR3 protein: CASSGGRTYNEQFF; CDR3 DNA: TGTGCCAGCAGTGGGGGCAGAACCTACAATGAGCAGTTCTTC
V gene: TRBV6-5; clone size: NA; J gene: TRBJ2-2; D gene: NA; CDR3 protein: CASRKGLTGELFF; CDR3 DNA: TGTGCCAGCAGGAAAGGTTTGACCGGGGAGCTGTTTTTT
V gene: TRBV19; clone size: NA; J gene: TRBJ2-3; D gene: TRBD1; CDR3 protein: CASSRGAGTAGVFGTDTQYF; CDR3 DNA: TGTGCCAGTAGCCGAGGGGCCGGGACAGCAGGGGTATTCGGCACAGATACGCAGTATTTT
V gene: TRBV19; clone size: NA; J gene: TRBJ1-5; D gene: TRBD1; CDR3 protein: CASSTLGQGEHQPQHF; CDR3 DNA: TGTGCCAGTAGTACCCTGGGACAGGGAGAACATCAGCCCCAGCATTTT
V gene: TRBV27; clone size: NA; J gene: TRBJ1-2; D gene: TRBD1; CDR3 protein: CASSTDRNYGYTF; CDR3 DNA: TGTGCCAGCAGCACGGACAGGAACTATGGCTACACCTTC
V gene: TRBV5-1; clone size: NA; J gene: TRBJ2-1; D gene: TRBD2; CDR3 protein: CASSLSSGRYNEQFF; CDR3 DNA: TGCGCCAGCAGCTTGTCTAGCGGACGTTACAATGAGCAGTTCTTC
V gene: TRBV28; clone size: once; J gene: TRBJ1-5; D gene: NA; CDR3 protein: CASAEGRWNQPQHF; CDR3 DNA: TGTGCCAGCGCCGAGGGGAGATGGAATCAGCCCCAGCATTTT
V gene: TRBV19; clone size: NA; J gene: TRBJ2-3; D gene: NA; CDR3 protein: CASSIIIPTGDTQYF; CDR3 DNA: TGTGCCAGTAGTATCATTATCCCAACAGGGGATACGCAGTATTTT
V gene: TRBV10-1; clone size: once; J gene: TRBJ2-6; D gene: TRBD1; CDR3 protein: CASSDPGTASGANVLTF; CDR3 DNA: TGCGCCAGCAGTGACCCCGGGACAGCCTCTGGGGCCAACGTCCTGACTTTC
V gene: TRBV6-5; clone size: few; J gene: TRBJ1-2; D gene: NA; CDR3 protein: CASGEGRGYTF; CDR3 DNA: TGTGCCAGCGGGGAGGGGCGTGGCTACACCTTC
V gene: TRBV7-8; clone size: NA; J gene: TRBJ1-2; D gene: NA; CDR3 protein: CASSLGGGGGWYGYTF; CDR3 DNA: TGTGCCAGCAGCTTAGGGGGCGGCGGTGGGTGGTATGGCTACACCTTC
V gene: TRBV10-3; clone size: NA; J gene: TRBJ2-7; D gene: NA; CDR3 protein: CAIGETYEQYF; CDR3 DNA: TGTGCCATCGGGGAAACCTACGAGCAGTACTTC
V gene: TRBV7-7; clone size: NA; J gene: TRBJ2-5; D gene: TRBD2; CDR3 protein: CASSQLETSGETQYF; CDR3 DNA: TGTGCCAGCAGCCAACTAGAGACTAGCGGGGAGACCCAGTACTTC
V gene: TRBV7-2; clone size: few; J gene: TRBJ2-1; D gene: NA; CDR3 protein: CASSQGGLPSYNEQFF; CDR3 DNA: TGTGCCAGCAGCCAAGGGGGACTACCTTCCTACAATGAGCAGTTCTTC
V gene: TRBV6-5; clone size: NA; J gene: TRBJ2-2; D gene: NA; CDR3 protein: CASSYSMWRAGELFF; CDR3 DNA: TGTGCCAGCAGTTACTCGATGTGGAGAGCCGGGGAGCTGTTTTTT
V gene: TRBV27; clone size: NA; J gene: TRBJ2-4; D gene: NA; CDR3 protein: CASSTTGIPKNIQYF; CDR3 DNA: TGTGCCAGCAGCACGACCGGGATCCCCAAAAACATTCAGTACTTC